The text below deals with one T cell receptor (beta chain). Its antigen remains unidentified. This same CDR3 is encoded by further DNA sequences in the sample. Measured with immunoSEQ multiplex PCR; TCRdb has only the in-frame clones, and not every one. The sample has 2 million to 2.5 million clones, 85% to 95% seen once. The sample originates from a study of shared clonotypes between healthy human individuals. CD8 cells regarded as naive lacked CD45RO, were positively chosen for CCR7, and omitted terminally differentiated effector memory CD45RA+ cells. Study results and limitations: The generation probabilities recorded for non-shared clonotypes fell below those of clonotypes shared by all four donors.

The TCR originated in a young man in good health. The sample was naive CD8+ T cells sorted from blood.

CDR3: CASSPGQGLYEQYF. In nucleotides, the CDR3 is TGTGCCAGCAGTCCCGGACAGGGTCTCTACGAGCAGTACTTC. The chain couples TRBV27 to TRBJ2-7, with 8 bases aligning to TRBD1. This CDR3 is built from 14 residues. Germline CDR1 reads MNHEY; CDR2 reads SMNVEV (reference sequence). V lost 5 bases, J lost 3 bases, and 6 bases stayed unmatched.